One sample yielded the 3 T cell receptor beta chains listed below, sequenced in a study of T-cell reconstitution after alpha-beta-depleted transplantation in children. Unique molecular identifiers featured in how the TCRbeta library was prepared. In TCRdb, the PCR reads were re-called with MiXCR into one record per CDR3 protein. The sample holds under 300,000 distinct CDR3 sequences; 7.5% to 10% are singletons and the top ten take less than 6%. Sequencing was performed on PBMCs from the stem cell graft donor, taken from the stem cell graft. These receptors all come from a human donor who donated a stem cell graft to a child with SCID.

This clonotype was counted ten times or more. The chain employs TRBV6-1 and TRBJ1-1, with TRBD1 identical over 7 bases. Per germline, CDR1 MNHNS and CDR2 SASEGT. This CDR3 is 14 amino acids long. V was pared by 6 bases and J by 4 bases, with 8 bases of the junction left unmatched. The CDR3 sequence is CASSQGQYVTEAFF. CDR3 in DNA: TGTGCCAGCAGCCAGGGACAGTATGTCACTGAAGCTTTCTTT.

The table lists this clonotype with many counts. The genes are TRBV10-3 and TRBJ1-2, with TRBD1 as a possible D gene (5 bases). CDR3 length: 14 amino acids. Germline V gene lookup returns CDR1 ENHRY and CDR2 SYGVKD. Trimming stripped 0 bases from V and 4 bases from J, with 9 bases between. CDR3 protein: CAISESLTVYGYTF. CDR3 DNA: TGTGCCATCAGTGAGTCCCTGACAGTCTATGGCTACACCTTC.

The rearrangement links TRBV12-3 or TRBV12-4 to TRBJ2-1; TRBD2 matches at 8 bases. The CDR3 consists of 14 residues. The junction had 7 bases not matched to a gene; V was cut back by 4 bases and J by 8 bases. Here the CDR3 reads CASSSAGGRHEQFF. The CDR3 DNA reads TGTGCCAGCAGTTCCGCGGGAGGAAGGCATGAGCAGTTCTTC.